The 27 T cell receptor beta chains below all came from one sample that was sequenced in a study of cytomegalovirus exposure and HLA in healthy donors. This PCR relied on a set of 60 Vbeta primers and 13 Jbeta primers. Using immunoSEQ multiplex PCR, the repertoire was profiled, and TCRdb retains in-frame clones only, with some absent. The data show about 120,000 clones, roughly 60% seen once. The sample was PBMCs. The source of these receptors is a man aged 40-49 years in good health and CMV-seropositive.

The rearrangement joins TRBV19 to TRBJ2-3, with TRBD2 as a possible D gene (5 bases). From germline, CDR1 is LNHDA and CDR2 SQIVND (reference sequence). The CDR3 totals 14 residues. V shed 6 bases and J shed 0 bases, with 10 bases lying between them. The CDR3 nucleotides read TGTGCCAGTAGGGACTTTGCTAGCACAGATACGCAGTATTTT. Translation: CASRDFASTDTQYF.

CDR3 DNA sequence: TGTGCCAGCAGCTTAGGTGGGACAGTTAACTATGGCTACACCTTC. It specifies CASSLGGTVNYGYTF. The chain is built from TRBV7-9 and TRBJ1-2, with 7 nucleotides matching TRBD1. CDR3 length equals 15 residues. Germline CDR1 reads SEHNR; CDR2 reads FQNEAQ (reference sequence). After removal of 1 base from V and 1 base from J, the junction contained 3 bases not matched to a gene.

The rearrangement joins TRBV5-1 to TRBJ2-2; 9 bases align to TRBD2. Germline CDR1 is SGHRS and CDR2 is YFSETQ. The CDR3 sequence is 16 residues long. The V and J ends lost 3 bases and 6 bases, in that order; junction bases with no gene match: 9. Here the CDR3 DNA reads TGCGCCAGCAGCTCGGACGGGCGGGGGGGCTCCGGGGAGCTGTTTTTT. Its protein product is CASSSDGRGGSGELFF.

The count of this clone is one. The genes are TRBV30 and TRBJ2-7; TRBD2 matches at 8 bases. J was trimmed by 3 bases and V by 3 bases; bases with no gene match: 4. CDR3 length equals 13 residues. Germline values: CDR1 GTSNPN, CDR2 SVGIG (reference sequence). CDR3 sequence reads: CAWRQAGVYEQYF. The CDR3 DNA follows: TGTGCCTGGAGGCAAGCGGGAGTCTACGAGCAGTACTTC.

The chain couples TRBV7-8 to TRBJ2-5, with D possibly being TRBD2 (5 bases). The DNA end is more similar to TRBJ2-7, so the J call may be wrong. Germline-derived CDR1 and CDR2 are SGHVS and FQNEAQ. The CDR3 covers 12 residues. Written as DNA, the CDR3 is TGTGCCAGCAGCTTATGGCGGGACGAGCAGTACTTC. Translating it yields CASSLWRDEQYF.

As regards this clone: Other DNA sequences in this sample translate to the same CDR3. This sequence joins TRBV27 and TRBJ2-1; 8 bases are a match to TRBD2. V trimming: 3 bases; J trimming: 4 bases; junction bases outside the gene matches: 5. The CDR3 is made up of 15 amino acids. Looked up from germline, CDR1 is MNHEY and CDR2 is SMNVEV (reference sequence). CDR3 DNA sequence: TGTGCCAGCAGTTTGACGGGGGGGCCGTACAATGAGCAGTTCTTC. Translating it yields CASSLTGGPYNEQFF.

V is TRBV18 and J is TRBJ1-4; 10 nucleotides match TRBD1. Unmatched junction bases numbered 14, after V lost 6 bases and J lost 10 bases. CDR1 KGHSH and CDR2 LQKENI come from the germline V gene. The CDR3 has 16 amino acids. CDR3 protein: CASSPSTGTGVRKLFF. CDR3 in DNA: TGTGCCAGCTCCCCGTCGACCGGGACAGGGGTTCGAAAACTGTTTTTT.

The V call is TRBV30, the J call TRBJ2-6; tentatively, D is TRBD2 (6 bases). Trimming took 5 bases from V and 0 from J, leaving 8 bases between them. This CDR3 contains 14 residues. Germline CDR1 reads GTSNPN; CDR2 reads SVGIG (reference sequence). The CDR3 coding sequence is TGTGCCTGGGGGGGACTCTCTGGGGCCAACGTCCTGACTTTC. Its protein product is CAWGGLSGANVLTF.

This clone came up a few times. J is TRBJ1-6 and V is TRBV11-2; D is unclear. The V gene lost 1 base and the J gene lost 9 bases, with 13 bases spanning the gap. The CDR3 sequence is 15 residues long. CDR1 and CDR2 from the germline V gene are SGHAT and FQNNGV. The CDR3 reads CASSLGGTKRSPLHF. The CDR3 DNA is TGTGCCAGCAGCTTAGGAGGAACAAAACGTTCACCCCTCCACTTT.

The V gene is TRBV18, the J gene TRBJ2-2; 9 bases line up with TRBD1. Germline trimming cut 2 bases from V and 4 bases from J; bases unmatched to any gene: 2. The germline gives CDR1 KGHSH, CDR2 LQKENI. The CDR3 sequence is 15 residues long. CDR3 DNA: TGTGCCAGCTCACCAACGGGACAGGGCACCGGGGAGCTGTTTTTT. Amino acids: CASSPTGQGTGELFF.

The CDR3, as DNA: TGCGCCAGCAGCTTTGACAGGGGTAACTATGGCTACACCTTC. Its translation is CASSFDRGNYGYTF. The V call is TRBV5-1, the J call TRBJ1-2; TRBD1 matches 8 bases. J gave up 1 base and V 2 bases, and 1 base lay outside the gene matches. Germline CDR1 and CDR2: SGHRS and YFSETQ. The CDR3 consists of 14 residues.

The V gene is TRBV7-9, the J gene TRBJ1-2; a possible D gene is TRBD1 (5 bases). The CDR3 sequence is 13 residues long. The V and J ends lost 2 bases and 8 bases respectively, with 12 bases between them. From germline, CDR1 is SEHNR and CDR2 FQNEAQ (reference sequence). CDR3 coding DNA: TGTGCCAGCAGCTTACAGGGTGAGAGAGGCTACACCTTC. It specifies CASSLQGERGYTF. Based on the CDR3 plus reference TRBV7-9 and TRBJ1-2, the full variable domain is DTGVSQNPRHKITKRGQNVTFRCDPISEHNRLYWYRQTLGQGPEFLTYFQNEAQLEKSRLLSDRFSAERPKGSFSTLEIQRTEQGDSAMYLCASSLQGERGYTFGSGTRLTVV.

The rearrangement joins TRBV4-2 to TRBJ1-2, with TRBD1 matching 8 bases. The CDR3 extends over 15 amino acids. The V gene end was trimmed by 2 bases and the J gene end by 5 bases; junction bases not matched to a gene: 7. CDR1 is LGHNA, CDR2 YNFKEQ, per germline. CDR3 in amino acids: CASSQKTGDHYGYTF. CDR3 sequence (DNA): TGTGCCAGCAGCCAAAAGACAGGGGATCATTATGGCTACACCTTC.

The chain links TRBV5-1 to TRBJ2-5; the match to TRBD2 covers 10 bases. The trim removed 6 bases at V and 4 bases at J, leaving 9 bases unmatched. Germline values: CDR1 SGHRS, CDR2 YFSETQ. The CDR3 sequence is 15 residues long. This chain's CDR3 is CASTMGLASSETQYF. CDR3 nucleotide sequence: TGCGCCAGCACCATGGGACTAGCGTCCTCAGAGACCCAGTACTTC.

The V call is TRBV7-2, the J call TRBJ2-7; TRBD1 is a possible D gene (6 bases). The V end was cut by 1 base, the J end by 1 base, with 20 bases between. This CDR3 region has 18 residues. Germline CDR1 is SGHTA and CDR2 is FQGNSA. The CDR3 bases are TGTGCCAGCAGCTTAGACCCGGGACACAAGTCCCCTTCCTACGAGCAGTACTTC. Its translation: CASSLDPGHKSPSYEQYF.

The genes are TRBV25-1 and TRBJ1-1; D gene uncertain. CDR3 length equals 11 residues. In germline, CDR1 is MGHDK, CDR2 SYGVNS. V was pared by 6 bases and J by 8 bases, with 10 bases between. CDR3 sequence reads: CASRRSGEAFF. The CDR3 DNA reads as TGTGCCAGCAGGAGATCGGGGGAAGCTTTCTTT.

This chain links TRBV9 with TRBJ2-2, with TRBD2 as a possible D gene (6 bases). Trimming left V 4 bases short and J 6 bases short, with 10 bases between. From germline, CDR1 is SGDLS and CDR2 YYNGEE. The CDR3 consists of 13 residues. The CDR3 loop reads CASSPGGAGELFF. The CDR3 DNA sequence: TGTGCCAGCAGCCCCGGAGGGGCCGGGGAGCTGTTTTTT.

V gene TRBV7-3 combines with J gene TRBJ1-5; perhaps TRBD1 as D (6 bases). V lost 1 base and J lost 0, with 10 bases in between. Germline V CDR1 and CDR2: SGHTA, FQGTGA. This CDR3 spans 16 amino acids. The CDR3 loop reads CASSLSGRGSNQPQHF. DNA of the CDR3: TGTGCCAGCAGCTTAAGCGGCAGGGGTAGCAATCAGCCCCAGCATTTT.

The chain couples TRBV12-5 to TRBJ1-5; possibly TRBD1 for D (6 bases). The CDR3 has 15 amino acids. Germline V gene lookup returns CDR1 LGHNT and CDR2 FRNRAP. The V end lost 4 bases, the J end lost 7 bases, and 17 bases lay between the germline ends. The CDR3 nucleotides read TGTGCTAGTGGTTCCGGACAGCCCGGAGAGCAGCCCCAGCATTTT. Amino acid sequence: CASGSGQPGEQPQHF.

In DNA, the CDR3 is TGTGCCTGGAGTGTACTCCTCGGGGTAGGAAACACCATATATTTT. This sequence encodes CAWSVLLGVGNTIYF. V is TRBV30 and J is TRBJ1-3; D is ambiguous. This CDR3 region has 15 residues. Germline loops: CDR1 GTSNPN, CDR2 SVGIG (reference sequence). V was clipped by 0 bases and J by 4 bases, with 13 bases between them.

This clone was picked up a small number of times. The CDR3 region has the DNA TGTGCCATCAGTGAAACCGGGACAACTAATGAAAAACTGTTTTTT. It codes for CAISETGTTNEKLFF. This rearrangement joins TRBV10-3 to TRBJ1-4, with D unresolved. The CDR3 is made up of 15 amino acids. Trimming pared 3 bases from V and 0 bases from J, leaving 8 bases between. Germline-derived CDR1 and CDR2 are ENHRY and SYGVKD.

The chain couples TRBV5-1 to TRBJ1-2, with 7 bases that match TRBD1. This CDR3 region has 14 residues. Germline V gives CDR1 SGHRS, CDR2 YFSETQ. V shed 3 bases, J shed 2 bases, and the junction held 4 bases outside the gene matches. The CDR3 DNA is TGCGCCAGCAGCTCGGGACAGCCCAACTATGGCTACACCTTC. Amino acid sequence: CASSSGQPNYGYTF.

This clone was counted a few times. The chain combines TRBV9 with TRBJ1-1; no firm D call. V lost 3 bases and J 8 bases, leaving 14 bases between the germline ends. This CDR3 region has 13 residues. Looked up from germline, CDR1 is SGDLS and CDR2 is YYNGEE. CDR3 sequence (DNA): TGTGCCAGCAGCGACTCCAATTCGTCCGAAGCTTTCTTT. It is translated as CASSDSNSSEAFF.

V and J are TRBV5-4 and TRBJ2-5, with D possibly TRBD2 on 5 matching bases. Germline loops: CDR1 SGHNT, CDR2 YYREEE (reference sequence). Trimming pared 0 bases from V and 7 bases from J, leaving 10 bases between. The CDR3 totals 13 residues. CDR3 nucleotide sequence: TGTGCCAGCAGCTTGGACCGGAGCGGGACCCAGTACTTC. The encoded protein is CASSLDRSGTQYF.

This chain links TRBV10-3 with TRBJ2-3; tentative D call: TRBD1 (7 bases). The CDR3 spans 18 residues. Germline V gene lookup returns CDR1 ENHRY and CDR2 SYGVKD. Trimming removed 7 bases at V and 4 bases at J, with 27 bases between. The CDR3 spells CAITPGGLSNLGADTQYF. The CDR3 bases are TGTGCCATCACTCCAGGGGGGCTTTCGAACCTCGGCGCAGATACGCAGTATTTT.

The V and J genes are TRBV2 and TRBJ1-4; 11 nucleotides align to TRBD1. The CDR3 has 15 amino acids. Per germline, CDR1 SNHLY and CDR2 FYNNEI. The V and J ends lost 6 bases and 6 bases, in that order; junction bases with no gene match: 6. CDR3: CASSPGQGAYEKLFF. In nucleotides, the CDR3 is TGTGCCAGCAGCCCTGGACAGGGGGCCTATGAAAAACTGTTTTTT.

The rearrangement links TRBV30 to TRBJ2-5; D remains unclear. CDR1 and CDR2 (germline): GTSNPN, SVGIG (reference sequence). V was pared by 0 bases and J by 3 bases, with 8 bases between. The CDR3 runs to 13 residues. This chain's CDR3 is CAWSVTGEETQYF. For the CDR3, the DNA is TGTGCCTGGAGTGTAACCGGTGAAGAGACCCAGTACTTC. Full variable domain (rest looked up from reference TRBV30 and TRBJ2-5): SQTIHQWPATLVQPVGSPLSLECTVEGTSNPNLYWYRQAAGRGLQLLFYSVGIGQISSEVPQNLSASRPQDRQFILSSKKLLLSDSGFYLCAWSVTGEETQYFGPGTRLLVL.